This TCR beta chain was captured in a study of T cells expressing NK-cell markers. Study as a whole: Eight donors were sequenced, seven testing HCMV-seropositive and one testing seronegative.

Per the germline V gene, CDR1 is DFQATT and CDR2 is SNEGSKA (reference sequence). CDR3 size: 15 residues. TCRdb re-called the 5' RACE reads and catalogs CDR3 proteins one per entry, DNA excluded. The sample's table shows about 150,000 distinct CDR3 sequences. The origin of this receptor is a woman aged 45 to 65 in good health. The specimen was blood T cells: a sorted CD56 or NKG2C T cell subset, CD4+ or CD8+ T cells, or bulk PBMC T cells (not recorded which). V gene TRBV20-1 combines with J gene TRBJ2-3; TCRdb's D call of TRBD2 is untestable without DNA. CDR3 in amino acids: CSAPGLASPWDTQYF.